One sample yielded the 13 T cell receptor beta chains listed below, sequenced in a study of shared clonotypes between healthy human individuals. Sequencing used immunoSEQ multiplex PCR; TCRdb keeps in-frame clones, though not all of them. The sample lists fewer than 1.6 million clones, approximately 98.5% seen once, with approximately 0.4% in the top ten. The sequencing input was naive CD4+ T cells sorted from blood. Subset denoted: CD45RA+ positively selected. The origin of the receptors is a young man in good health.

V gene TRBV5-4 combines with J gene TRBJ2-2, with D possibly matching TRBD2 (5 bases). Germline assignment: CDR1 SGHNT and CDR2 YYREEE (reference sequence). This CDR3 region has 15 residues. The V end was cut by 4 bases, the J end by 1 base, with 11 bases between. The CDR3 loop reads CASSPGLMNTGELFF. CDR3 in DNA: TGTGCCAGCAGCCCCGGACTGATGAACACCGGGGAGCTGTTTTTT.

The gene calls are TRBV6-5 and TRBJ1-2; perhaps TRBD1 as D (5 bases). Trimming removed 0 bases from V and 2 bases from J, with 10 bases in between. This CDR3 region has 15 residues. Per germline, CDR1 MNHEY and CDR2 SVGAGI. CDR3 residues: CASSYSAGTNYGYTF. CDR3 bases: TGTGCCAGCAGTTACTCAGCAGGGACCAACTATGGCTACACCTTC.

The gene calls are TRBV4-2 and TRBJ2-3; perhaps TRBD2 as D (7 bases). This CDR3 has 17 amino acids. Trimming shortened V by 0 bases and J by 2 bases, and 15 bases separated the two germline ends. Germline-derived CDR1 and CDR2 are LGHNA and YNFKEQ. DNA for the CDR3: TGTGCCAGCAGCCAAGAAGGAGGGAGGGGGAACACAGATACGCAGTATTTT. Encoded protein: CASSQEGGRGNTDTQYF.

With respect to this clone: Other nucleotide sequences from this sample produce the same CDR3. The rearrangement links TRBV19 to TRBJ2-2, with D possibly being TRBD1 (6 bases). Germline assignment: CDR1 LNHDA and CDR2 SQIVND (reference sequence). This CDR3 has 14 residues. With 3 bases removed from V and 4 bases from J, the gap between germline ends came to 9 bases. The CDR3 sequence: CASSISTGTGELFF. The CDR3 DNA reads TGTGCCAGTAGTATCTCGACAGGCACCGGGGAGCTGTTTTTT. The whole variable domain, remainder taken from reference TRBV19 and TRBJ2-2, is DGGITQSPKYLFRKEGQNVTLSCEQNLNHDAMYWYRQDPGQGLRLIYYSQIVNDFQKGDIAEGYSVSREKKESFPLTVTSAQKNPTAFYLCASSISTGTGELFFGEGSRLTVL.

This rearrangement joins TRBV10-3 to TRBJ2-7; D is uncertain. Trimming pared 3 bases from V and 0 bases from J, leaving 6 bases between. This CDR3 is 13 amino acids long. From germline, CDR1 is ENHRY and CDR2 SYGVKD. The CDR3: CAISEIVSYEQYF. As DNA, the CDR3 is TGTGCCATCAGTGAAATAGTCTCCTACGAGCAGTACTTC.

The genes are TRBV11-3 and TRBJ2-1; perhaps D is TRBD1 or TRBD2 (5 bases each). Germline V lookup: CDR1 SGHNT, CDR2 YENEEA. CDR3 length equals 14 residues. V lost 5 bases to trimming and J lost 6 bases, with 14 bases between them. The chain's CDR3 is CASSEMGPFNEQFF. The CDR3 DNA reads TGTGCCAGCAGCGAAATGGGACCGTTCAATGAGCAGTTCTTC.

The genes are TRBV29-1 and TRBJ2-7; 9 positions agree with TRBD1. Germline CDR1 SQVTM, CDR2 ANQGSEA. V was clipped by 2 bases and J by 6 bases; unmatched bases: 20. The CDR3 consists of 18 residues. CDR3 sequence reads: CSVEYVTGGFPGQGEQYF. CDR3 nucleotides: TGCAGCGTTGAATATGTGACAGGGGGGTTTCCGGGCCAGGGCGAGCAGTACTTC.

This chain links TRBV7-8 with TRBJ2-7, with D uncertain. The CDR3 is 15 residues long. V was shortened by 5 bases and J by 2 bases, with 16 bases between the two germline ends. Per the germline V gene, CDR1 is SGHVS and CDR2 is FQNEAQ. The CDR3 nucleotides are TGTGCCAGCAGCCCACACGGCAAAGGACCCTACGAGCAGTACTTC. Protein product: CASSPHGKGPYEQYF.

The J gene is TRBJ2-5, the V gene TRBV2, with 7 bases that match TRBD2. The J call could be wrong; TRBJ2-7 is a better fit for the DNA end. CDR1 SNHLY and CDR2 FYNNEI come from the germline V gene. The CDR3 spans 16 residues. The CDR3 DNA is TGTGCCAGCAGGGGGGTAAGCGGGATGGGGCCCTACGAGCAGTACTTC. Residues: CASRGVSGMGPYEQYF.

V usage is TRBV9 and J usage is TRBJ1-2, with TRBD1 matching 7 bases. J lost 4 bases, V lost 3 bases, and 12 bases had no gene match. The germline CDR1 and CDR2 sequences are SGDLS and YYNGEE. The CDR3 contains 16 residues. CDR3 protein: CASSARYRGPGYGYTF. Written as DNA, the CDR3 is TGTGCCAGCAGCGCCCGATACAGGGGACCGGGCTATGGCTACACCTTC.

J is TRBJ2-6 and V is TRBV6-6; D unclear. The germline V gene encodes CDR1 MNHNY and CDR2 SVGAGI (reference sequence). V lost 6 bases to trimming and J lost 0 bases, with 9 bases between them. The CDR3 length is 15 residues. The CDR3 is CASRPTHSGANVLTF. The CDR3 DNA follows: TGTGCCAGCAGACCCACACACTCTGGGGCCAACGTCCTGACTTTC.

The J gene is TRBJ2-3, the V gene TRBV5-4; 7 bases map to TRBD2. V lost 3 bases to trimming and J lost 6 bases; unmatched junction nucleotides: 10. Germline CDR1 SGHNT, CDR2 YYREEE (reference sequence). This CDR3 is built from 15 residues. CDR3 sequence (DNA): TGTGCCAGCAGCTCTGCTAGCGGCCGCCCCGATACGCAGTATTTT. Translated, it gives CASSSASGRPDTQYF.

The V gene is TRBV7-2, the J gene TRBJ2-7; the D gene is possibly TRBD2 (5 bases). CDR3 length equals 14 residues. Between the trimmed V and J ends, which lost 1 base and 4 bases, there was a span of 11 bases. Per the germline V gene, CDR1 is SGHTA and CDR2 is FQGNSA. In DNA, the CDR3 is TGTGCCAGCAGCTTAGGGGTAGGGAGATACGAGCAGTACTTC. This codes for CASSLGVGRYEQYF.